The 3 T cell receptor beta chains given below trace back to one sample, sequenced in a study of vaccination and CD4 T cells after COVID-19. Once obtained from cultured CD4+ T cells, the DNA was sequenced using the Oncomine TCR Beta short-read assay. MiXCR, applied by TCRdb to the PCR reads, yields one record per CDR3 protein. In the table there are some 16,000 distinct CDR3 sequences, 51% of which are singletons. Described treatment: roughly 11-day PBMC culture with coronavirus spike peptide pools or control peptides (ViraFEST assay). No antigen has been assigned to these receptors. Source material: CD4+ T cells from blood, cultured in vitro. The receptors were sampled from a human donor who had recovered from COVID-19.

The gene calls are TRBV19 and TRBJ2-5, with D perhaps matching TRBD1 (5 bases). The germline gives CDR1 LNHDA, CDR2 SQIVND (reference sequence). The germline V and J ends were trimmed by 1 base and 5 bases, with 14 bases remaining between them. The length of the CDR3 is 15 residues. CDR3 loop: CASSIAPTDLETQYF. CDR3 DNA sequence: TGTGCCAGTAGTATAGCCCCGACAGACCTGGAGACCCAGTACTTC.

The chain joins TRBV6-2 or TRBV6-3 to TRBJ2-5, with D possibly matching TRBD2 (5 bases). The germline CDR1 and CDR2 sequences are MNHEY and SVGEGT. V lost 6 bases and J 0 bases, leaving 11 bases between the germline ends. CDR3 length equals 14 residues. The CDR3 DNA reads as TGTGCCAGCAGCTACACTAGAAACCAAGAGACCCAGTACTTC. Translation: CASSYTRNQETQYF.

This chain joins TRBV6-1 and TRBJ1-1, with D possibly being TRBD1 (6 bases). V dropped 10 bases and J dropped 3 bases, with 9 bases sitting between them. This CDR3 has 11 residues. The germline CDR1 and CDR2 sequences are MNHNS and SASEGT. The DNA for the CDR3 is TGTGCCACCGAGGGGGACACTGAAGCTTTCTTT. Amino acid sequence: CATEGDTEAFF.